This TCR beta chain is from a study of shared clonotypes between healthy human individuals. Each cell subset's genomic DNA was divided evenly among several immunoSEQ plates. Assay: immunoSEQ multiplex PCR; the TCRdb copy retains only in-frame clones and omits some. The profile shows a few million clones, approximately 96% of them singletons. The germline V gene encodes CDR1 GTSNPN and CDR2 SVGIG (reference sequence). The trim removed 1 base at V and 0 bases at J, leaving 7 bases unmatched. This CDR3 has 17 amino acids. What was sequenced was naive CD4+ T cells sorted from blood. Subset defined: CD45RA+ positively selected. This rearrangement joins TRBV30 to TRBJ2-1; TRBD1 matches 9 bases. The TCR comes from a man in his late teens or twenties in good health. CDR3 nucleotide sequence: TGTGCCTGGAGTGCTCGGGGACAGGGTTTCTCCTACAATGAGCAGTTCTTC. Its translation is CAWSARGQGFSYNEQFF.